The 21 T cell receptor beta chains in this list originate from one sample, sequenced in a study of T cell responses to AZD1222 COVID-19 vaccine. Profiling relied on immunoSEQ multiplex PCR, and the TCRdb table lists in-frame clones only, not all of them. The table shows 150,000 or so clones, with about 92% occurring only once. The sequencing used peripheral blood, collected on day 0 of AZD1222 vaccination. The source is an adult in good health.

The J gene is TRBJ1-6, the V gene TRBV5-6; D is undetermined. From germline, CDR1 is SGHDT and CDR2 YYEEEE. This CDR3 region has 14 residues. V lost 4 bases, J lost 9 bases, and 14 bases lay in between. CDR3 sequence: CASSAGSRSSPLHF. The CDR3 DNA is TGTGCCAGCAGCGCGGGGTCGCGTAGTTCACCCCTCCACTTT.

CDR3 sequence: CASSELTGRTYEQYF. In DNA form, the CDR3 reads TGTGCCAGCAGTGAACTGACAGGGCGGACCTACGAGCAGTACTTC. This chain joins TRBV6-1 and TRBJ2-7; 7 nucleotides line up with TRBD1. The J segment lost 2 bases and the V segment lost 2 bases, leaving 6 bases of the junction unmatched. Germline loops: CDR1 MNHNS, CDR2 SASEGT. This CDR3 is built from 15 residues.

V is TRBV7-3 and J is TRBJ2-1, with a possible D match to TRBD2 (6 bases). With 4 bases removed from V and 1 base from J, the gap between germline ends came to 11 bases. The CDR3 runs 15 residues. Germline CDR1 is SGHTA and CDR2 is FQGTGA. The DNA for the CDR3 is TGTGCCAGCAGCTCCACTAGCCCTTCCTACAATGAGCAGTTCTTC. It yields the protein CASSSTSPSYNEQFF.

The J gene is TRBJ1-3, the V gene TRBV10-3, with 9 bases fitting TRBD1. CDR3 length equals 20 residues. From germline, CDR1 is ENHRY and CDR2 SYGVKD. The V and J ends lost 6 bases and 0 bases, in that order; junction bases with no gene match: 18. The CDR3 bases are TGTGCCATCAGCCCTGGGACGGGACAGGGATCTAATTACTCTGGAAACACCATATATTTT. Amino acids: CAISPGTGQGSNYSGNTIYF.

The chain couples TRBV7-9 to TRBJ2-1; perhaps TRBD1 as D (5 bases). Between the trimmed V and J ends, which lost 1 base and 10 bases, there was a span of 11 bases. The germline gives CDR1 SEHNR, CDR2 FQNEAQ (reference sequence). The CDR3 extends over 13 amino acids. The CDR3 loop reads CASSLEGVNEQFF. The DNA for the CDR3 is TGTGCCAGCAGCTTAGAAGGGGTCAACGAGCAGTTCTTC.

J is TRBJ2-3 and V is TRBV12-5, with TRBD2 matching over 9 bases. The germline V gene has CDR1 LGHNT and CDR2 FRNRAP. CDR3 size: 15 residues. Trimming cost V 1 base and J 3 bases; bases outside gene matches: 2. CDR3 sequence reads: CASGLGTSETDTQYF. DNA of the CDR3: TGTGCTAGTGGTTTGGGGACTAGCGAAACAGATACGCAGTATTTT.

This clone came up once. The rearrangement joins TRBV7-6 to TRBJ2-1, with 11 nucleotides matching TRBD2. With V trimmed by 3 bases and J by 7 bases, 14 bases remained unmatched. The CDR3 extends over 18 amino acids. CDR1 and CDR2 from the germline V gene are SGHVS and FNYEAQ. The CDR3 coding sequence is TGTGCCAGCAGCTTCGTAGCGGGGGGGACCGTGGGGAGGAATGAGCAGTTCTTC. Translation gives CASSFVAGGTVGRNEQFF.

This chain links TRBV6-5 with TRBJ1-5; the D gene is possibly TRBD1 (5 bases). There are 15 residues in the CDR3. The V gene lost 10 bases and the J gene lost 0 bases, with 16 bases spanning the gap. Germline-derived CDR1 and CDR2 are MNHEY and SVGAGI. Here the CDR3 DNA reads TGTGCCACCCGAGGGCAGGGCTATAGCAATCAGCCCCAGCATTTT. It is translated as CATRGQGYSNQPQHF.

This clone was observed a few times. The CDR3 nucleotides read TGTGCCATGGGACAGGGTTACGAGCAGTACTTC. Its translation: CAMGQGYEQYF. J is TRBJ2-7 and V is TRBV10-3; TRBD1 matches 9 bases. The germline V gene has CDR1 ENHRY and CDR2 SYGVKD. This CDR3 comprises 11 residues. V lost 9 bases to trimming and J lost 4 bases; unmatched junction nucleotides: 1.

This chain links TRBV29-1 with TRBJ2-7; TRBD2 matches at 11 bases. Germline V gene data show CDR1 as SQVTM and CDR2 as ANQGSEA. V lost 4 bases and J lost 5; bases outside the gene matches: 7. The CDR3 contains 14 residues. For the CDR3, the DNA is TGCAGCGTTGTAGCGGGGGGGCATATCGACGAGCAGTACTTC. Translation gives CSVVAGGHIDEQYF.

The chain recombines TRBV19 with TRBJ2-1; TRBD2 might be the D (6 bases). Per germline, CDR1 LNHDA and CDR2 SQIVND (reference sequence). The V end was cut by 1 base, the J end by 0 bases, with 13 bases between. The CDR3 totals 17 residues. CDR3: CASSIGLAASSYNEQFF. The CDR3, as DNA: TGTGCCAGTAGTATAGGTTTAGCGGCTAGCTCCTACAATGAGCAGTTCTTC.

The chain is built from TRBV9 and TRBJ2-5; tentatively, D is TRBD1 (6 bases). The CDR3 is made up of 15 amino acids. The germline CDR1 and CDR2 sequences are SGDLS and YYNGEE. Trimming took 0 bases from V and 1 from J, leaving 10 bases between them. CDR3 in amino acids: CASSVGGQFQETQYF. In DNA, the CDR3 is TGTGCCAGCAGCGTAGGTGGACAGTTCCAAGAGACCCAGTACTTC.

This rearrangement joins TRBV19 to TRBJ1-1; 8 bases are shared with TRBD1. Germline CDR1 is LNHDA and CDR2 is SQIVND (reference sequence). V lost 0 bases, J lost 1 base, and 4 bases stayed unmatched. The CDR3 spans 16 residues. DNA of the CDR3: TGTGCCAGTAGTATAGATCTGACAGGGGCGAACACTGAAGCTTTCTTT. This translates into CASSIDLTGANTEAFF.

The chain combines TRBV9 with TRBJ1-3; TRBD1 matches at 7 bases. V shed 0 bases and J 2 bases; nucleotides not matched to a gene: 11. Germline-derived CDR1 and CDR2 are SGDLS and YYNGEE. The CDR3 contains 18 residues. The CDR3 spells CASSVDPLGQRPGNTIYF. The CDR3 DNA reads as TGTGCCAGCAGCGTAGACCCCCTGGGACAGAGGCCTGGAAACACCATATATTTT.

Written as DNA, the CDR3 is TGTGCCAGCAGTTTGTTGGTCAGCTATGGCTACACCTTC. Encoded protein: CASSLLVSYGYTF. The chain uses TRBV12-3 or TRBV12-4 and TRBJ1-2; D is unclear. There are 13 residues in the CDR3. V gave up 3 bases and J gave up 4 bases, with 9 bases separating them.

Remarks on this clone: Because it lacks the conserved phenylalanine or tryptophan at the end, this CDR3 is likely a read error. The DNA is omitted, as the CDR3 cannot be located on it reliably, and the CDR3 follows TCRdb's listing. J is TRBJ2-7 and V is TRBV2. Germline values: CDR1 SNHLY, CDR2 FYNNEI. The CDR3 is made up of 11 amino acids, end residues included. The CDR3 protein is CASSEAETGVL.

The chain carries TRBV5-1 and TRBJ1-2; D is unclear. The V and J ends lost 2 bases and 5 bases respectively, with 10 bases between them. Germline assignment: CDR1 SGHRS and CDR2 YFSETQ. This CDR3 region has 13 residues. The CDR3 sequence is CASSFGQQYGYTF. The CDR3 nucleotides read TGCGCCAGCAGCTTTGGGCAGCAGTATGGCTACACCTTC.

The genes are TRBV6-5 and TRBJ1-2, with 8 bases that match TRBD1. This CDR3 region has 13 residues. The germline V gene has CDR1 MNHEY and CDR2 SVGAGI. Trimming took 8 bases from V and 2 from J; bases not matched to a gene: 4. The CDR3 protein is CASGRQGNYGYTF. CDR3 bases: TGTGCCAGCGGGAGACAGGGGAACTATGGCTACACCTTC.

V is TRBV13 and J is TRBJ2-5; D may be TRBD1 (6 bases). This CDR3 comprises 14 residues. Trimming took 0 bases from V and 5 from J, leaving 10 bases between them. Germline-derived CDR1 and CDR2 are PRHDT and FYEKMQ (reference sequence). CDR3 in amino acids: CASSLGWGPETQYF. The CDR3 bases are TGTGCCAGCAGCTTAGGTTGGGGGCCGGAGACCCAGTACTTC.

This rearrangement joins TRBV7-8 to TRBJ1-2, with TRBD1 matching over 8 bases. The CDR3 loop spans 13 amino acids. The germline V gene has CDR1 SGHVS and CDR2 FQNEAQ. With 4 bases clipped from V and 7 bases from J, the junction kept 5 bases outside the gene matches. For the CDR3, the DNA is TGTGCCAGCAGCTCTGGACAGGGACGTGGCTACACCTTC. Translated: CASSSGQGRGYTF.

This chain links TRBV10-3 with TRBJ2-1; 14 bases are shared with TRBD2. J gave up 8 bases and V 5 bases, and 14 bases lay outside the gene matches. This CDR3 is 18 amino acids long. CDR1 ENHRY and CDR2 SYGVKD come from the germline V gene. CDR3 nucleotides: TGTGCCATCAGTTACTCCGGGGGACTAGCGGGAGCTTGGGATGAGCAGTTCTTC. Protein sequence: CAISYSGGLAGAWDEQFF.